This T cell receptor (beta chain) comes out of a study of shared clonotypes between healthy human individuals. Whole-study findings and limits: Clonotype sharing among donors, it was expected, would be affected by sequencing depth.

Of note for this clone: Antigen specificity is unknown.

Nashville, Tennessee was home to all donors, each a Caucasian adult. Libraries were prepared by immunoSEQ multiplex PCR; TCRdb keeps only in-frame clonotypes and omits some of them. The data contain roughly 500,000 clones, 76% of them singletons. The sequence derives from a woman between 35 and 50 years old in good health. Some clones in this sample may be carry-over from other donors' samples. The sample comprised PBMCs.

The CDR3 loop is CASNDGTGAYEQYF. As DNA, the CDR3 is TGTGCCAGTAATGACGGGACGGGGGCCTACGAGCAGTACTTC. The chain uses TRBV19 and TRBJ2-7; tentatively, D is TRBD2 (6 bases). Looked up from germline, CDR1 is LNHDA and CDR2 is SQIVND (reference sequence). The CDR3 contains 14 residues. Trimming shortened V by 7 bases and J by 2 bases, and 15 bases separated the two germline ends.